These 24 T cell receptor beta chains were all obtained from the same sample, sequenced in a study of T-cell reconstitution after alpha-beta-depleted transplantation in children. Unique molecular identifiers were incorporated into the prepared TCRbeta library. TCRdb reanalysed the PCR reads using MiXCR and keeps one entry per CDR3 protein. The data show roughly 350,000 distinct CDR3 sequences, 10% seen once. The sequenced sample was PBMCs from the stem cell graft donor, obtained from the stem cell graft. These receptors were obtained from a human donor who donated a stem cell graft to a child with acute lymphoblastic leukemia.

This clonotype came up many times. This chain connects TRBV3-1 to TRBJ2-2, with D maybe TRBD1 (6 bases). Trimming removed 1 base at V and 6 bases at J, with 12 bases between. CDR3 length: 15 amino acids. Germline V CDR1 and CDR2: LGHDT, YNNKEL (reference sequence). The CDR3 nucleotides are TGTGCCAGCAGCCAAGTGGGGGCGAAGGCCGGGGAGCTGTTTTTT. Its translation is CASSQVGAKAGELFF. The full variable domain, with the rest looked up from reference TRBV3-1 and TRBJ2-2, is DTAVSQTPKYLVTQMGNDKSIKCEQNLGHDTMYWYKQDSKKFLKIMFSYNNKELIINETVPNRFSPKSPDKAHLNLHINSLELGDSAVYFCASSQVGAKAGELFFGEGSRLTVL.

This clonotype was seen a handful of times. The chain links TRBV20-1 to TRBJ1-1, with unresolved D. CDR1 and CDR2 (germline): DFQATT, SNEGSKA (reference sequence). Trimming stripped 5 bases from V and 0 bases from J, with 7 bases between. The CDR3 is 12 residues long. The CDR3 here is CSAFQMNTEAFF. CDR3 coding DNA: TGCAGTGCTTTTCAAATGAACACTGAAGCTTTCTTT.

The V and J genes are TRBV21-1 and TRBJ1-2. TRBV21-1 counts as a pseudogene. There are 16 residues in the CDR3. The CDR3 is CASSANWPQETYGYTF. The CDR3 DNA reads TGTGCCAGCAGCGCCAACTGGCCTCAGGAGACCTATGGCTACACCTTC.

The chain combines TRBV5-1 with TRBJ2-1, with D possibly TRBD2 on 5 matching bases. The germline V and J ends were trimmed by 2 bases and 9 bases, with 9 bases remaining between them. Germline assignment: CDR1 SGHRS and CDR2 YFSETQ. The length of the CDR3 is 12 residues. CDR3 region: CASSFGGSEQFF. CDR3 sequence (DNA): TGCGCCAGCAGCTTTGGAGGAAGTGAGCAGTTCTTC.

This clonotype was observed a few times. This CDR3 reads CASAGQVYEQYF. CDR3 nucleotide sequence: TGTGCCAGCGCCGGACAGGTGTACGAGCAGTACTTC. The chain uses TRBV12-3 or TRBV12-4 and TRBJ2-7; 7 nucleotides agree with TRBD1. Trimming cost V 8 bases and J 4 bases; bases outside gene matches: 5. The CDR3 extends over 12 amino acids.

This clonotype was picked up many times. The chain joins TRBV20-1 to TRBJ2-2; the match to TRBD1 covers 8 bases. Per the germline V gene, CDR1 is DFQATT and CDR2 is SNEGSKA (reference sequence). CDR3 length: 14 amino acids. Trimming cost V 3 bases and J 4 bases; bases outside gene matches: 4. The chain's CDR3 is CSARTGVGTGELFF. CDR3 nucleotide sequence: TGCAGTGCTAGGACAGGGGTGGGCACCGGGGAGCTGTTTTTT.

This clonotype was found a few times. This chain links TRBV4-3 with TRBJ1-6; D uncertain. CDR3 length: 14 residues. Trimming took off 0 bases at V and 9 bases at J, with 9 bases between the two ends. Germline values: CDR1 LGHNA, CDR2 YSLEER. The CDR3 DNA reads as TGCGCCAGCAGCCAAGAAGGGAATGGTTCACCCCTCCACTTT. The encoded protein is CASSQEGNGSPLHF.

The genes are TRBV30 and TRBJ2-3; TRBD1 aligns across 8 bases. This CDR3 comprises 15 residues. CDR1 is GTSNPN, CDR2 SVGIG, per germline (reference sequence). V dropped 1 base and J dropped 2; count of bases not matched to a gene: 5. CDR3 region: CAWSDGQGLTDTQYF. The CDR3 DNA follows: TGTGCCTGGAGTGACGGACAGGGACTCACAGATACGCAGTATTTT. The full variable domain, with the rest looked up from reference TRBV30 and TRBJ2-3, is SQTIHQWPATLVQPVGSPLSLECTVEGTSNPNLYWYRQAAGRGLQLLFYSVGIGQISSEVPQNLSASRPQDRQFILSSKKLLLSDSGFYLCAWSDGQGLTDTQYFGPGTRLTVL.

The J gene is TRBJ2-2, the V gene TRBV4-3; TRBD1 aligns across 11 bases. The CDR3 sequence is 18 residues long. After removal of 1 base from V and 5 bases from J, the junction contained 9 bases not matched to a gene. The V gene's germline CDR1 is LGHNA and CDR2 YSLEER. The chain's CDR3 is CASSQASGQGGGTGELFF. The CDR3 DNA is TGCGCCAGCAGCCAAGCCTCGGGACAGGGGGGAGGAACCGGGGAGCTGTTTTTT.

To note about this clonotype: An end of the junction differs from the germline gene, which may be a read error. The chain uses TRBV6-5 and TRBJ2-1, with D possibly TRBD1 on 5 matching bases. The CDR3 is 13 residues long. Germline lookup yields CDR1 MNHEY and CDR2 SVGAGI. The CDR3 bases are TGTGCCGGCAGTTCCGAAGGGGCCAATGAGCAGTTCTTC. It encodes CAGSSEGANEQFF.

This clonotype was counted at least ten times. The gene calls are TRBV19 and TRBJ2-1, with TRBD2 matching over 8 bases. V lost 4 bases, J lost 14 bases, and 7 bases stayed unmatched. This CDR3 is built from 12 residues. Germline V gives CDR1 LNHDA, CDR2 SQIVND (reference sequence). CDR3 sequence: CASSTVGTREFF. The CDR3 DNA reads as TGTGCCAGTAGTACCGTGGGGACTAGGGAGTTCTTC.

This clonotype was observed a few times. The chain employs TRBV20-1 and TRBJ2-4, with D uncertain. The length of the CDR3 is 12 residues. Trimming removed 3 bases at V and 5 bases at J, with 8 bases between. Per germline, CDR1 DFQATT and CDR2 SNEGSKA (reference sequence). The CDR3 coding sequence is TGCAGTGCTAGCTGGCAGCAAAACATTCAGTACTTC. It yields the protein CSASWQQNIQYF.

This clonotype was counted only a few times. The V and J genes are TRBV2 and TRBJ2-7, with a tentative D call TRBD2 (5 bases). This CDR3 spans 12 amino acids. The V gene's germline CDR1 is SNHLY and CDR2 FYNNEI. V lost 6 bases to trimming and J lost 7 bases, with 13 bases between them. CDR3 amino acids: CASSPGDREQYF. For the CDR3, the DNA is TGTGCCAGCAGCCCCGGGGATCGGGAGCAGTACTTC.

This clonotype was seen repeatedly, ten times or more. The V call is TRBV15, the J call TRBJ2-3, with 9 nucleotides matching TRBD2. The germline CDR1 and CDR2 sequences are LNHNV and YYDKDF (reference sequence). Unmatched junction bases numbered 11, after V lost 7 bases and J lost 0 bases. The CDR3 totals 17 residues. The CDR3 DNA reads TGTGCCACCACTAAGGCGGGAGGGCCTTTAAGCACAGATACGCAGTATTTT. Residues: CATTKAGGPLSTDTQYF.

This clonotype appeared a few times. CDR3 in DNA: TGTGCCAGTAGCGGGGACCTCCGCAATGAGCAGTTCTTC. Its translation: CASSGDLRNEQFF. The rearrangement uses TRBV28 and TRBJ2-1; the match to TRBD2 covers 8 bases. This CDR3 has 13 residues. Germline V CDR1 and CDR2: MDHEN, SYDVKM. V trimming: 9 bases; J trimming: 6 bases; junction bases outside the gene matches: 7. Drawing the rest from reference TRBV28 and TRBJ2-1, the complete variable domain is DVKVTQSSRYLVKRTGEKVFLECVQDMDHENMFWYRQDPGLGLRLIYFSYDVKMKEKGDIPEGYSVSREKKERFSLILESASTNQTSMYLCASSGDLRNEQFFGPGTRLTVL.

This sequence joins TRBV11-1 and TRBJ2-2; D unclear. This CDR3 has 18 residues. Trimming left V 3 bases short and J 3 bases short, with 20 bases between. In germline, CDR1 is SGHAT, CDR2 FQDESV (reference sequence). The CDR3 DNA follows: TGTGCCAGCAGCTTCGCCCGAACACGGGTCTTGCACACCGGGGAGCTGTTTTTT. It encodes CASSFARTRVLHTGELFF.

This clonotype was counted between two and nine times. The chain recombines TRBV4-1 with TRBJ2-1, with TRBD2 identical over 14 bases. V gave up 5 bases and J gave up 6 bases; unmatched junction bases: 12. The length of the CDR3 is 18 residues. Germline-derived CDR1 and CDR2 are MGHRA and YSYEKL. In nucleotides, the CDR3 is TGCGCCAGCAGCAACGGACTAGCGGGAGGACTGGGACTCAATGAGCAGTTCTTC. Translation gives CASSNGLAGGLGLNEQFF.

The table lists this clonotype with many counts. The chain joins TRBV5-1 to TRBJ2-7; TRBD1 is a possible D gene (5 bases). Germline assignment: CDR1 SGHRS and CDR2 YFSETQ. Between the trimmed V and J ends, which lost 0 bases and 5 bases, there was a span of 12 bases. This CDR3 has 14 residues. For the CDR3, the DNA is TGCGCCAGCAGCTTGGGTCAGGGTGTCGACGAGCAGTACTTC. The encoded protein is CASSLGQGVDEQYF.

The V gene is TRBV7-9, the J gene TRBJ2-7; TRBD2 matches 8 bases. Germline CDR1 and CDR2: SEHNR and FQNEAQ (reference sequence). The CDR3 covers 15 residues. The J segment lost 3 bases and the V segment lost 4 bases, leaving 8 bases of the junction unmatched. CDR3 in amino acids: CASSSPLAADYEQYF. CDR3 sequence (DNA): TGTGCCAGCAGCTCCCCACTAGCGGCGGACTACGAGCAGTACTTC.

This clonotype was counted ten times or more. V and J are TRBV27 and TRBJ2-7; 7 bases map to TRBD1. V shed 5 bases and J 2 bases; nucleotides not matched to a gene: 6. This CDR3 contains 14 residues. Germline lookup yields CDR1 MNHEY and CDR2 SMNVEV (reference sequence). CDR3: CASSLSGTAYEQYF. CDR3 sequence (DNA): TGTGCCAGCAGTCTCTCCGGGACAGCCTACGAGCAGTACTTC.

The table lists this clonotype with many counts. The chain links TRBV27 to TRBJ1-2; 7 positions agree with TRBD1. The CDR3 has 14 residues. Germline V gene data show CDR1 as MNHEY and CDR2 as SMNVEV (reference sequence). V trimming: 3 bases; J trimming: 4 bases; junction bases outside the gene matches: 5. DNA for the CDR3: TGTGCCAGCAGTTTGTCCGGGACAGCCTATGGCTACACCTTC. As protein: CASSLSGTAYGYTF.

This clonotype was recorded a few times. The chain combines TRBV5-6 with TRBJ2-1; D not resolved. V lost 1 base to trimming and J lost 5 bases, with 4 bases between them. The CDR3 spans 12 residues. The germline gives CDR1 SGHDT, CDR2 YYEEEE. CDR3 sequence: CASSLFHNEQFF. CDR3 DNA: TGTGCCAGCAGCTTGTTTCACAATGAGCAGTTCTTC.

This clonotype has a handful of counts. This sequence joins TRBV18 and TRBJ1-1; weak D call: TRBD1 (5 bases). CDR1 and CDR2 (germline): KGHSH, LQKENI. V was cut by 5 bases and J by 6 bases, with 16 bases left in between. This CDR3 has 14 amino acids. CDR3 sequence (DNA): TGTGCCAGCTCAGCCGGGACGGTGGCGGCTGAAGCTTTCTTT. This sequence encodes CASSAGTVAAEAFF.

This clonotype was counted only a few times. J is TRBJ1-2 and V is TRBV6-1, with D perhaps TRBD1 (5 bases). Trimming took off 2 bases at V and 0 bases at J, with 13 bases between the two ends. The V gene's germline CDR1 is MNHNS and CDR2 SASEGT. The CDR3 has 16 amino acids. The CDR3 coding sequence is TGTGCCAGCAGTGAACGGGTGGGCAGGGCTAACTATGGCTACACCTTC. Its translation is CASSERVGRANYGYTF.